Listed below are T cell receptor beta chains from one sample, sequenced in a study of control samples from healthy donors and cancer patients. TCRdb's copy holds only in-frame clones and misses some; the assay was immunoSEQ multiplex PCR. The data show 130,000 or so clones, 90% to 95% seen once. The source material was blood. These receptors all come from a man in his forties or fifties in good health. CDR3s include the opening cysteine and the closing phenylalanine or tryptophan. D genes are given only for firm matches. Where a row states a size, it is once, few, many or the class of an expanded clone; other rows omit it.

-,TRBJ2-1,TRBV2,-,TGTGCCAGCAGTGGAATCGGCGGAACAGGGTGGCCCAACAATGAGCAGTTCTTC,CASSGIGGTGWPNNEQFF
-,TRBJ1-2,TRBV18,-,TGTGCCAGCTCACCCAAAACGGGTCCTCACTATGGCTACACCTTC,CASSPKTGPHYGYTF
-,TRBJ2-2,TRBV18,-,TGTGCCAGCTCACTTGCGGGATATAACACCGGGGAGCTGTTTTTT,CASSLAGYNTGELFF
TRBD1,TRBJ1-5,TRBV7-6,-,TGTGCCAGCAGCTTAGACAGGGGAGGGGATCAGCCCCAGCATTTT,CASSLDRGGDQPQHF
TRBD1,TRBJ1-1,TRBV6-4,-,TGTGCCAGCAGTGTGACAGGGACGAACACTGAAGCTTTCTTT,CASSVTGTNTEAFF
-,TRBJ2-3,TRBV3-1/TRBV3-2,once,TGTGCCAGCAGCCAAGCCAGGCGAAGCACAGATACGCAGTATTTT,CASSQARRSTDTQYF
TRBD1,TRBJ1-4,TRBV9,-,TGTGCCAGCAGCGTGGGACAGGGGGCCGCTAATGAAAAACTGTTTTTT,CASSVGQGAANEKLFF
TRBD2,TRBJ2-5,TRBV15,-,TGTGCCACCAGTTCGCGGGGGGGCGGGGAGACCCAGTACTTC,CATSSRGGGETQYF
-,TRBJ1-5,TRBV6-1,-,TGTGCCAGCAGTGACCATTATTCCCTGAATCAGCCCCAGCATTTT,CASSDHYSLNQPQHF
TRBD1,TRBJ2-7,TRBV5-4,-,TGTGCCAGCAGCTTGGGGCAGGGGGATTCCTACGAGCAGTACTTC,CASSLGQGDSYEQYF
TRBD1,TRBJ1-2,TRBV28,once,TGTGCCAGCAGTTTACAGACAGGGTTCGGCTACACCTTC,CASSLQTGFGYTF
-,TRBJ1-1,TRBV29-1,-,TGCAGCGTTGCGCGAGCTACTGAAGCTTTCTTT,CSVARATEAFF
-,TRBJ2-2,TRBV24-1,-,TGTGCCACCAGTGATTTCCCGAGCGTAAGGGGCACCGGGGAGCTGTTTTTT,CATSDFPSVRGTGELFF
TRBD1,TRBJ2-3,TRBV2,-,TGTGCCAGCGACAGGGGGGGGAATACGCAGTATTTT,CASDRGGNTQYF
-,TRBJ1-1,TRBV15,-,TGTGCCACCAGCAGGGCAAGGGTGCTCACTGAAGCTTTCTTT,CATSRARVLTEAFF
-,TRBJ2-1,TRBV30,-,TGTGCCTGGAGTGGGTCCGGGTACGAGCAGTTCTTC,CAWSGSGYEQFF
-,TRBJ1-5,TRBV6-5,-,TGTGCCAGCGGGAGAAGCAATCAGCCCCAGCATTTT,CASGRSNQPQHF
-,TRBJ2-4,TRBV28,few,TGTGCCAGCAGCCCCCCCAGCAGGGCCAAAAACATTCAGTACTTC,CASSPPSRAKNIQYF
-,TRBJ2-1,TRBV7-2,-,TGTGCCAGCAGCTTAACGCGGAATGAGCAGTTCTTC,CASSLTRNEQFF
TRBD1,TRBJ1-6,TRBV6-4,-,TGTGCCAGCAGCCTACAGGGGGAAGGTTCACCCCTCCACTTT,CASSLQGEGSPLHF
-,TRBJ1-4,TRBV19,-,TGTGCCAGTAGTGCCGGACAGACAACTAATGAAAAACTGTTTTTT,CASSAGQTTNEKLFF
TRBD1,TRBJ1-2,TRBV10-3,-,TGTGCCATCAATCCAGGGGGCGGCTATGGCTACACCTTC,CAINPGGGYGYTF
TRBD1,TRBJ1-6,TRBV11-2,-,TGTGCCAGCAGCCAGAGCCTAGGGACAGGCGTTCCCTTCCACTTT,CASSQSLGTGVPFHF
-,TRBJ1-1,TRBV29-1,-,TGCAGCGTTGAGGTGTGGGGGGCAGGGAACACTGAAGCTTTCTTT,CSVEVWGAGNTEAFF
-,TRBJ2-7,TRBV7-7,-,TGTGCTAGCAGCTTAAGAGGTTACGAGCAGTACTTC,CASSLRGYEQYF
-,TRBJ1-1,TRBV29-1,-,TGCAGCGTGGCAGAGACCATGAACACTGAAGCTTTCTTT,CSVAETMNTEAFF
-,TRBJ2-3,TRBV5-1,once,TGCGCCAGCAGCTTGGAAGGGGCAGGAAGCACAGATACGCAGTATTTT,CASSLEGAGSTDTQYF
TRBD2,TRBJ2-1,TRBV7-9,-,TGTGCCAGCAGCTTAGATCGACTAGCGGGAGTCAATGAGCAGTTCTTC,CASSLDRLAGVNEQFF
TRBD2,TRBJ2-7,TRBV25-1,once,TGTGCCAGCAGTCCCCGTGGGCTAGCGGGCTCCTACGAGCAGTACTTC,CASSPRGLAGSYEQYF
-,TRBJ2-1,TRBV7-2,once,TGTGCCAGCAGCTTAGACAGGGCCAATGAGCAGTTCTTC,CASSLDRANEQFF
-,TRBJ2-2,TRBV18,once,TGTGCCAGCTCACCACCATGGCAGGGGAAGTCCGGGGAGCTGTTTTTT,CASSPPWQGKSGELFF
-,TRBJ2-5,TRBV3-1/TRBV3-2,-,TGTGCCAGCAGCCAGGGGGCAGGCCGTCGGGTGGCGGCCCAGTACTTC,CASSQGAGRRVAAQYF
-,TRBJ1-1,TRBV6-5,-,TGTGCCAGCAGTCCTGCCCCGGAAGGGACTGAAGCTTTCTTT,CASSPAPEGTEAFF
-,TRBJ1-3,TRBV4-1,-,TGCGCCAGCAGCCGAGCAGTAAGCTCTGGAAACACCATATATTTT,CASSRAVSSGNTIYF
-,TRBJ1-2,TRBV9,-,TGTGCCAGCAGCGCATCCGGGACAAGAAACTATGGCTACACCTTC,CASSASGTRNYGYTF
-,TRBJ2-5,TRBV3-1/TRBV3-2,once,TGTGCCAGCAGCCAGAGGGGGACCCTCGTTCCGTGGGAGACCCAGTACTTC,CASSQRGTLVPWETQYF
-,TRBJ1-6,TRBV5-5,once,TGTGCCAGCAGCTTGGAAGGAGGGGTTTCCTATAATTCACCCCTCCACTTT,CASSLEGGVSYNSPLHF
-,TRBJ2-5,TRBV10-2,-,TGCGCCAGCAGTGAGTCCGGCAGCCAAGAGACCCAGTACTTC,CASSESGSQETQYF